The 21 T cell receptor beta chains listed next were all sequenced from one sample in a study of shared clonotypes between healthy human individuals. Method: immunoSEQ multiplex PCR; TCRdb's copy keeps in-frame clones and lacks some. The sample shows around 940,000 clones, 76% of them seen only once. Sequencing was done on a sample of memory CD4+ T cells sorted from blood. The sample's subset: CD45RA-negative fraction. Receptors originate from a man aged 18 to 30 in good health.

Only a few counts were recorded for this clone. The chain employs TRBV12-5 and TRBJ1-2; TRBD1 matches 7 bases. J was trimmed by 4 bases and V by 7 bases; bases with no gene match: 12. The CDR3 has 15 amino acids. Germline assignment: CDR1 LGHNT and CDR2 FRNRAP. DNA of the CDR3: TGTGCTAGTGCCCCAAGGGGGCCATCCAGCTATGGCTACACCTTC. This translates into CASAPRGPSSYGYTF.

For this clone: This sample also contains other DNA sequences that code for the same CDR3. The V call is TRBV6-1, the J call TRBJ1-5; D gene ambiguous. This CDR3 comprises 13 residues. Trimming pared 6 bases from V and 6 bases from J, leaving 12 bases between. From germline, CDR1 is MNHNS and CDR2 SASEGT. The CDR3 loop reads CASRGGVGQPQHF. The CDR3 region has the DNA TGTGCCAGCAGGGGAGGAGTGGGTCAGCCCCAGCATTTT.

The V call is TRBV18, the J call TRBJ2-2, with TRBD1 as a possible D gene (6 bases). V lost 3 bases and J lost 4, with 12 bases in between. The CDR3 runs 15 residues. Germline V CDR1 and CDR2: KGHSH, LQKENI. In DNA form, the CDR3 reads TGTGCCAGCTCACCGCCTGGACAGTTCACCGGGGAGCTGTTTTTT. Encoded protein: CASSPPGQFTGELFF.

Comment on this clone: It may be a read error: a sequence one base away is much more abundant. Additional DNA sequences in this sample encode the identical CDR3. CDR3 nucleotide sequence: TGTGCCATCAGTGAGTCAGGGAGCAATCAGCCCCAGCATTTT. It specifies CAISESGSNQPQHF. The chain joins TRBV10-3 to TRBJ1-5, with D unresolved. CDR1 and CDR2 from the germline V gene are ENHRY and SYGVKD. The CDR3 runs 14 residues. Trimming removed 0 bases at V and 1 base at J, with 4 bases between.

This clone was counted a few times. One junction end does not reproduce the germline sequence, and a read error may be involved. This chain joins TRBV7-9 and TRBJ1-5; D is ambiguous. The CDR3 is made up of 14 amino acids. Per the germline V gene, CDR1 is SEHNR and CDR2 is FQNEAQ (reference sequence). CDR3 protein: CASSLADPTPGLFF. CDR3 DNA sequence: TGTGCCAGCAGCTTAGCGGATCCGACTCCGGGCCTTTTTTTT.

The V call is TRBV6-1, the J call TRBJ2-5; tentative D call: TRBD1 (6 bases). Trimming stripped 7 bases from V and 4 bases from J, with 19 bases between. The CDR3 extends over 15 amino acids. Germline V gene lookup returns CDR1 MNHNS and CDR2 SASEGT. CDR3 sequence reads: CASTRGHLRGETQYF. CDR3 bases: TGTGCCAGCACCCGGGGACACCTAAGGGGAGAGACCCAGTACTTC.

Note on this clone: This may be a read error, as it is one base from a much larger clone. The chain joins TRBV5-6 to TRBJ2-1, with 11 bases that match TRBD1. CDR3 size: 16 residues. With 4 bases clipped from V and 0 bases from J, the junction kept 3 bases outside the gene matches. Germline assignment: CDR1 SGHDT and CDR2 YYEEEE. In nucleotides, the CDR3 is TGTGCCAGCAGCCCAGGGACAGGGGGCTCCTACAATGAGCAGTTCTTC. Amino acids: CASSPGTGGSYNEQFF.

This clone was counted between two and nine times. The V and J genes are TRBV9 and TRBJ2-7; 9 bases are shared with TRBD1. Looked up from germline, CDR1 is SGDLS and CDR2 is YYNGEE. J gave up 3 bases and V 2 bases, and 6 bases lay outside the gene matches. This CDR3 has 15 amino acids. CDR3 amino acids: CASSVGQGPLYEQYF. As DNA, the CDR3 is TGTGCCAGCAGCGTGGGACAGGGTCCTCTCTACGAGCAGTACTTC.

The V and J genes are TRBV13 and TRBJ1-1, with D possibly TRBD1 on 6 matching bases. The CDR3 spans 15 residues. V lost 5 bases to trimming and J lost 5 bases, with 18 bases between them. The germline V gene encodes CDR1 PRHDT and CDR2 FYEKMQ (reference sequence). CDR3: CASSTWTAGRTEAFF. The CDR3 DNA reads as TGTGCCAGCAGCACCTGGACAGCCGGAAGGACTGAAGCTTTCTTT.

The chain carries TRBV9 and TRBJ1-6, with D unresolved. Trimming took off 4 bases at V and 8 bases at J, with 16 bases between the two ends. Germline values: CDR1 SGDLS, CDR2 YYNGEE. This CDR3 spans 15 amino acids. The CDR3 nucleotides are TGTGCCAGCAGCCCGATAGGTCAGCCTTATTCACCCCTCCACTTT. It specifies CASSPIGQPYSPLHF.

Ten or more counts support this clone. V and J are TRBV10-2 and TRBJ2-7; a weak D match, TRBD2 (6 bases). Looked up from germline, CDR1 is WSHSY and CDR2 is SAAADI. V gave up 3 bases and J gave up 2 bases, with 8 bases separating them. The CDR3 runs to 13 residues. The CDR3 coding sequence is TGCGCCAGCAGTGATGGAGGGCCCTACGAGCAGTACTTC. Amino acid sequence: CASSDGGPYEQYF.

This clone was observed many times. The V and J genes are TRBV6-5 and TRBJ1-5; 9 nucleotides line up with TRBD1. The V gene end was trimmed by 4 bases and the J gene end by 1 base; junction bases not matched to a gene: 2. CDR1 and CDR2 (germline): MNHEY, SVGAGI. The CDR3 is made up of 15 amino acids. CDR3 DNA sequence: TGTGCCAGCAGTTCAACAGGGGGCAGCAATCAGCCCCAGCATTTT. Translated, it gives CASSSTGGSNQPQHF.

This clone was seen once. This chain connects TRBV27 to TRBJ2-7; D uncertain. CDR1 is MNHEY, CDR2 SMNVEV, per germline (reference sequence). The V and J ends lost 6 bases and 3 bases respectively, with 0 bases between them. The CDR3 is 9 residues long. DNA of the CDR3: TGTGCCAGCAGCTACGAGCAGTACTTC. It encodes CASSYEQYF.

This rearrangement joins TRBV2 to TRBJ1-5; 8 bases are shared with TRBD1. This CDR3 is built from 16 residues. V lost 4 bases, J lost 2 bases, and 7 bases stayed unmatched. Germline V lookup: CDR1 SNHLY, CDR2 FYNNEI. The CDR3, as DNA: TGTGCCAGCAGTGGCGTCGACAGGGGTGGCAATCAGCCCCAGCATTTT. This translates into CASSGVDRGGNQPQHF.

Turning to this clone: Given a much more abundant clone one base away, this may be a read error. The same CDR3 is also encoded by other DNA sequences in this sample. The CDR3 sequence is CASSRDRAGETQYF. The CDR3 region has the DNA TGTGCCAGCAGCCGGGACAGGGCTGGGGAGACCCAGTACTTC. J is TRBJ2-5 and V is TRBV7-2; TRBD1 matches 9 bases. This CDR3 has 14 amino acids. Germline V gene lookup returns CDR1 SGHTA and CDR2 FQGNSA. V shed 5 bases, J shed 5 bases, and the junction held 6 bases outside the gene matches. Based on the CDR3 plus reference TRBV7-2 and TRBJ2-5, the full variable domain is GAGVSQSPSNKVTEKGKDVELRCDPISGHTALYWYRQSLGQGLEFLIYFQGNSAPDKSGLPSDRFSAERTGGSVSTLTIQRTQQEDSAVYLCASSRDRAGETQYFGPGTRLLVL.

The V gene is TRBV7-8, the J gene TRBJ1-2, with 8 bases that match TRBD1. V shed 4 bases, J shed 4 bases, and the junction held 5 bases outside the gene matches. Per the germline V gene, CDR1 is SGHVS and CDR2 is FQNEAQ. The CDR3 runs 14 residues. The CDR3 protein is CASSWQGAAYGYTF. The CDR3 DNA follows: TGTGCCAGCAGCTGGCAGGGGGCGGCCTATGGCTACACCTTC.

Concerning this clone: The sample carries other DNA sequences with the same CDR3. The chain combines TRBV2 with TRBJ2-5, with D uncertain. This CDR3 contains 11 residues. The V and J ends lost 4 bases and 4 bases respectively, with 4 bases between them. Germline V gene sequence: CDR1 SNHLY, CDR2 FYNNEI. The CDR3 region has the DNA TGTGCCAGCAGTGGGAGAGAGACCCAGTACTTC. The encoded protein is CASSGRETQYF.

The chain employs TRBV5-1 and TRBJ2-5; tentative D call: TRBD2 (6 bases). Per the germline V gene, CDR1 is SGHRS and CDR2 is YFSETQ. The CDR3 consists of 14 residues. V shed 6 bases and J shed 1 base, with 13 bases lying between them. CDR3 DNA: TGCGCCAGCAAGAGAGGGGACTCCCAAGAGACCCAGTACTTC. Amino acid sequence: CASKRGDSQETQYF.

This chain uses TRBV6-5 with TRBJ2-7; TRBD2 agrees at 9 bases. Trimming cost V 9 bases and J 4 bases; bases outside gene matches: 4. CDR1 is MNHEY and CDR2 is SVGAGI in the germline V gene. CDR3 length: 12 residues. The CDR3: CASSSGEYEQYF. DNA for the CDR3: TGTGCCAGTTCTAGCGGGGAGTACGAGCAGTACTTC.

This clone was detected only once. Other nucleotide sequences in the sample specify the same CDR3. The chain uses TRBV7-2 and TRBJ1-1; no definite D call. Trimming removed 3 bases at V and 7 bases at J, with 6 bases between. The CDR3 contains 11 residues. Germline V gene data show CDR1 as SGHTA and CDR2 as FQGNSA. CDR3 nucleotides: TGTGCCAGCAGCTTTGGGCGTGAAGCTTTCTTT. It yields the protein CASSFGREAFF.

This clone was counted once. V usage is TRBV7-2 and J usage is TRBJ2-3; TRBD1 might be the D (6 bases). Germline CDR1 reads SGHTA; CDR2 reads FQGNSA. The CDR3 has 17 amino acids. V lost 5 bases, J lost 0 bases, and 18 bases lay in between. The CDR3 here is CASSRIGTPGSTDTQYF. The CDR3 DNA reads as TGTGCCAGCAGCAGAATTGGGACACCAGGTAGCACAGATACGCAGTATTTT.